This T cell receptor beta chain came from a study of CD8 T cells in ankylosing spondylitis. Molecular-barcoded quantitative 5'-RACE produced these TCR beta libraries. Each CDR3 protein gets one entry after TCRdb re-called the 5' RACE reads with MiXCR. The data show approximately 200,000 distinct CDR3 sequences, with roughly 13% seen just once and approximately 11% held by the top ten. With 0 bases removed from V and 8 bases from J, the gap between germline ends came to 32 bases. From germline, CDR1 is DFQATT and CDR2 SNEGSKA (reference sequence). CDR3 length equals 20 residues. Many counts were recorded for this clonotype.

The chain carries TRBV20-1 and TRBJ2-1; tentatively, D is TRBD1 or TRBD2 (10 bases each). The TCR comes from a female donor with ankylosing spondylitis or in good health (not recorded which). Sequencing used blood, either unsorted or a sorted T cell fraction (not recorded which). CDR3 nucleotide sequence: TGCAGTGCTAGAGATCTAAAGGGGACAGGGGACACTAGCGGGACGTATGAGCAGTTCTTC. It yields the protein CSARDLKGTGDTSGTYEQFF.